These 10 T cell receptor beta chains were sequenced from one sample in a study of metastatic and nonmetastatic thyroid tumors. The entire patient cohort was treatment-naive prior to thyroid surgery. MiXCR reprocessed the PCR reads for TCRdb. Of around 27,000 clones in the sample, 15% were seen once. The sample comprised blood. The receptors stem from a female donor with papillary thyroid cancer or a benign thyroid nodule (not recorded which). Some clones in this sample may be carry-over from other donors' samples.

This chain joins TRBV7-2 and TRBJ2-6; TRBD2 aligns across 8 bases. The CDR3 totals 17 residues. Germline V gives CDR1 SGHTA, CDR2 FQGNSA. The J segment lost 6 bases and the V segment lost 10 bases, leaving 17 bases of the junction unmatched. The CDR3 DNA sequence: TGTGCCAACAGGGTAGCGGGACCCCCTACTGTGGCCAACGTCCTGACTTTC. Translating it yields CANRVAGPPTVANVLTF.

This clone is judged medium-sized. A much larger clone lies one base from this, so it may be a read error. The J gene is TRBJ2-7, the V gene TRBV27, with D unclear. Trimming cost V 4 bases and J 2 bases, with 0 bases left between them. This CDR3 has 10 residues. Germline assignment: CDR1 MNHEY and CDR2 SMNVEV (reference sequence). This CDR3 reads CASSSYEQYF. The CDR3 region has the DNA TGTGCCAGCAGTTCCTACGAGCAGTACTTC.

In this sample, this clone turned up many times. This may be a read error, as it is one base from a much larger clone. The identical CDR3 is also encoded by other nucleotide sequences in the sample. The chain is built from TRBV20-1 and TRBJ2-1; maybe TRBD2 (6 bases). Germline-derived CDR1 and CDR2 are DFQATT and SNEGSKA (reference sequence). The V end lost 5 bases, the J end lost 0 bases, and 17 bases lay between the germline ends. There are 16 residues in the CDR3. This chain's CDR3 is CSASKSSASSYNEQFF. CDR3 nucleotides: TGCAGTGCTTCGAAATCTAGCGCGAGCTCCTACAATGAGCAGTTCTTC.

This clone was counted at least ten times. DNA of the CDR3: TGTGCCAGCAGTCGTGGACTAGCGGGAATGTACGAGCAGTACTTC. As protein: CASSRGLAGMYEQYF. The chain combines TRBV5-6 with TRBJ2-7; 12 bases agree with TRBD2. The CDR3 has 15 residues. Trimming removed 5 bases from V and 4 bases from J; junction bases left unmatched: 7. Germline CDR1 is SGHDT and CDR2 is YYEEEE.

This clone was counted ten times or more. The chain carries TRBV7-3 and TRBJ2-3; the match to TRBD2 covers 9 bases. CDR1 SGHTA and CDR2 FQGTGA come from the germline V gene. The CDR3 runs to 18 residues. Trimming cost V 7 bases and J 3 bases; bases outside gene matches: 17. The CDR3 reads CASTLRLFGLAITDTQYF. The CDR3 DNA sequence: TGTGCCAGCACCCTAAGACTGTTTGGACTAGCGATTACAGATACGCAGTATTTT.

The sample holds many counts of this clone. The V and J genes are TRBV6-1 and TRBJ2-1; D is possibly TRBD2 (6 bases). Germline values: CDR1 MNHNS, CDR2 SASEGT. Trimming took off 6 bases at V and 3 bases at J, with 12 bases between the two ends. The CDR3 has 14 amino acids. CDR3 nucleotides: TGTGCCAGCAGGCCGGGACTTGACTACAATGAGCAGTTCTTC. It codes for CASRPGLDYNEQFF.

This clone was counted many times. The CDR3 is CASSQITLTDTQYF. CDR3 bases: TGTGCCAGCAGTCAGATCACATTGACAGATACGCAGTATTTT. The chain uses TRBV28 and TRBJ2-3; no definite D call. This CDR3 is built from 14 residues. Trimming removed 5 bases from V and 3 bases from J, with 12 bases in between. Germline values: CDR1 MDHEN, CDR2 SYDVKM.

By sample share, this clone is medium-sized. This chain links TRBV18 with TRBJ2-2; 15 bases are a match to TRBD2. J was trimmed by 5 bases and V by 0 bases; bases with no gene match: 4. Per germline, CDR1 KGHSH and CDR2 LQKENI. The CDR3 length is 18 residues. CDR3 protein: CASSPPGLAGGRTGELFF. The CDR3 DNA reads as TGTGCCAGCTCACCACCGGGACTAGCGGGAGGTCGAACCGGGGAGCTGTTTTTT.

In its sample, this clone was seen a few times. The V and J genes are TRBV19 and TRBJ2-1, with D hard to call. The CDR3 consists of 13 residues. V dropped 5 bases and J dropped 10 bases, with 15 bases sitting between them. The germline V gene encodes CDR1 LNHDA and CDR2 SQIVND (reference sequence). CDR3 nucleotides: TGTGCCAGTAGTGATCAGGTCATATGGGAGCAGTTCTTC. It encodes CASSDQVIWEQFF. Full variable domain (rest looked up from reference TRBV19 and TRBJ2-1): DGGITQSPKYLFRKEGQNVTLSCEQNLNHDAMYWYRQDPGQGLRLIYYSQIVNDFQKGDIAEGYSVSREKKESFPLTVTSAQKNPTAFYLCASSDQVIWEQFFGPGTRLTVL.

In this sample, this clone is medium-sized. The rearrangement links TRBV11-2 to TRBJ1-6; a weak D match, TRBD1 (5 bases). V shed 3 bases and J shed 9 bases, with 15 bases lying between them. This CDR3 is 15 amino acids long. Germline values: CDR1 SGHAT, CDR2 FQNNGV. CDR3: CASSLEGIGASPLHF. The DNA of the CDR3 is TGTGCCAGCAGCTTGGAGGGGATAGGGGCTTCACCCCTCCACTTT.